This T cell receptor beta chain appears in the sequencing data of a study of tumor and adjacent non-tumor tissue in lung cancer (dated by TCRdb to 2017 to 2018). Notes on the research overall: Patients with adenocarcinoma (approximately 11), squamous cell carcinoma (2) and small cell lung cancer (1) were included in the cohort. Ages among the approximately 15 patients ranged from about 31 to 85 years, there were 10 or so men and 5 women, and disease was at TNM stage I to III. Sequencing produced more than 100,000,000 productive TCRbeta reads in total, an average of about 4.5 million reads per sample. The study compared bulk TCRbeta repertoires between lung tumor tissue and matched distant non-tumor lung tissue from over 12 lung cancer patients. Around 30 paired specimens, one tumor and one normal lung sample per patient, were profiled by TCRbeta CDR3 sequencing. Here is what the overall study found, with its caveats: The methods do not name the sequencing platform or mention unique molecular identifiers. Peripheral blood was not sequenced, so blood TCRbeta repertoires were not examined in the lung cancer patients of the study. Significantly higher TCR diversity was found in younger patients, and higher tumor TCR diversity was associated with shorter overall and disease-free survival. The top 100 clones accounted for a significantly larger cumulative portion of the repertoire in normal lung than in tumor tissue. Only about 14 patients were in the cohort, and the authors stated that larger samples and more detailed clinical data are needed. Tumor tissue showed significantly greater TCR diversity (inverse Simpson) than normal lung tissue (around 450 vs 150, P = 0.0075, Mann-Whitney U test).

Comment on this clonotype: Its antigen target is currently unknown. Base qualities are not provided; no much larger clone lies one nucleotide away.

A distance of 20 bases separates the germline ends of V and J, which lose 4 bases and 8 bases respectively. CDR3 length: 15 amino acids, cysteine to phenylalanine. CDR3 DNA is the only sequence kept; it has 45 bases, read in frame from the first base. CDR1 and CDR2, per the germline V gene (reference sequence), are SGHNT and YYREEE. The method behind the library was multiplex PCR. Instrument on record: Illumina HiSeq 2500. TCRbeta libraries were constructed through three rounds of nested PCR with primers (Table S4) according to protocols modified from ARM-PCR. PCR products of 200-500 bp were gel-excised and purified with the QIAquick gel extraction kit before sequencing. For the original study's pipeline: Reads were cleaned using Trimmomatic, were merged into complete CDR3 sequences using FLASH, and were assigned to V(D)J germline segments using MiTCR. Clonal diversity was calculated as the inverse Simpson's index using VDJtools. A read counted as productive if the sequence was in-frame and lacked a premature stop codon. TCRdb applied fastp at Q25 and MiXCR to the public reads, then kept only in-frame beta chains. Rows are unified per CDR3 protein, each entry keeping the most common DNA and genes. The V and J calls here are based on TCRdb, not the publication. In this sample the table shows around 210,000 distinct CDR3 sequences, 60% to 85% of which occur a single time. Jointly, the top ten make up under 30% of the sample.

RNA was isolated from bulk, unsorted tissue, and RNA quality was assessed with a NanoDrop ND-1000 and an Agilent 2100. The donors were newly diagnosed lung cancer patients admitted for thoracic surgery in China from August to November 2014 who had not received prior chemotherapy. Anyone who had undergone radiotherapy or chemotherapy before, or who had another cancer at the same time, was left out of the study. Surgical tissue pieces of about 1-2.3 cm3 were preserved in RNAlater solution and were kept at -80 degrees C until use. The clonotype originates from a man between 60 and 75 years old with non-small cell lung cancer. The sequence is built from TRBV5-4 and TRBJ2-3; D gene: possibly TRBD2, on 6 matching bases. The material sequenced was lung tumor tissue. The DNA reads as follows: TGTGCCAGCAGCCCCTGGGCAGGGAGGTCCAGTACGCAGTATTTT. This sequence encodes CASSPWAGRSSTQYF.